This T cell receptor beta chain is drawn from a study of cytomegalovirus exposure and HLA in healthy donors. Germline V gene data show CDR1 as SGHRS and CDR2 as YFSETQ. The CDR3 runs to 14 residues. J lost 6 bases, V lost 3 bases, and 7 bases had no gene match. The study's findings and limits: Cytomegalovirus-associated TCR beta chains were listed, numbering 150 to 200. As confirmed in vitro, a few CMV-associated chains were specific for CMV antigens.

The donors were in the roughly 120-subject validation cohort, distinct from the approximately 610-subject first cohort. Measured with immunoSEQ multiplex PCR; TCRdb has only the in-frame clones, and not every one. The data hold some 240,000 clones, with approximately 87% observed a single time. In the case of this clone: Antigen unknown.

Input material: PBMCs. This sequence originates from a woman younger than 30 in good health and CMV-seronegative. This rearrangement joins TRBV5-1 to TRBJ2-7, with 9 bases identical to TRBD1. DNA for the CDR3: TGCGCCAGCAGCTCGGGACAGGGATCGGGCGAGCAGTACTTC. It encodes CASSSGQGSGEQYF.